Listed here is a single T cell receptor beta chain. The length of the CDR3 is 16 residues. Germline V CDR1 and CDR2: LGHDT, YNNKEL (reference sequence). Trimming cost V 2 bases and J 6 bases; bases outside gene matches: 5. This record belongs to a study of blood T cell repertoires in COVID-19. Repertoires were generated with immunoSEQ multiplex PCR, while TCRdb's copy carries only in-frame clones and drops some. The table includes about 120,000 clones, 90% detected once. Sequencing was done on a sample of peripheral blood. J is TRBJ2-2 and V is TRBV3-1 (or the pseudogene TRBV3-2); TRBD1 agrees at 11 bases. The TCR was taken from an older woman with COVID-19, enrolled during active disease. The CDR3 is CASSQFGQGASGELFF. The CDR3, as DNA: TGTGCCAGCAGCCAATTTGGACAGGGGGCTTCCGGGGAGCTGTTTTTT.